The 7 T cell receptor beta chains listed next were all sequenced from one sample in a study of identifying expanded T cells in peripheral blood. TCRdb's table, derived via immunoSEQ multiplex PCR, lists solely in-frame clones and lacks some. Among approximately 100,000 clones, 88% were seen once, and the ten largest hold around 3.8%. The sample consisted of blood. The receptor set was obtained from a person between 18 and 75 years old in good health.

The chain combines TRBV28 with TRBJ1-2, with D unclear. The V end lost 1 base, the J end lost 4 bases, and 16 bases lay between the germline ends. The CDR3 length is 16 residues. Germline CDR1 is MDHEN and CDR2 is SYDVKM. The CDR3, as DNA: TGTGCCAGCAGTTTATCTTCCCCAGAATTCAGCTATGGCTACACCTTC. As protein: CASSLSSPEFSYGYTF.

The V and J genes are TRBV5-1 and TRBJ2-3; a weak D match, TRBD1 (6 bases). The germline V and J ends were trimmed by 0 bases and 6 bases, with 11 bases remaining between them. Germline CDR1 and CDR2: SGHRS and YFSETQ. The CDR3 length is 14 residues. The CDR3 reads CASSLEDRGDTQYF. CDR3 sequence (DNA): TGCGCCAGCAGCTTGGAGGACAGAGGGGATACGCAGTATTTT.

The V gene is TRBV5-4, the J gene TRBJ2-1, with 10 positions matching TRBD1. Germline trimming cut 5 bases from V and 6 bases from J; bases unmatched to any gene: 8. This CDR3 is built from 15 residues. Germline CDR1 reads SGHNT; CDR2 reads YYREEE (reference sequence). CDR3 sequence (DNA): TGTGCCAGCAGGGGGGGGACAGGGGTACGCAATGAGCAGTTCTTC. It specifies CASRGGTGVRNEQFF.

CDR3 sequence reads: CASSERVRVGNQPQHF. The CDR3 DNA reads as TGTGCCAGCAGTGAAAGGGTCAGGGTTGGCAATCAGCCCCAGCATTTT. The chain combines TRBV6-1 with TRBJ1-5; D perhaps matches TRBD1 (5 bases). The CDR3 is 16 residues long. Germline loops: CDR1 MNHNS, CDR2 SASEGT. With 2 bases removed from V and 2 bases from J, the gap between germline ends came to 13 bases.

This sequence joins TRBV18 and TRBJ1-4, with TRBD1 matching over 7 bases. Germline V gives CDR1 KGHSH, CDR2 LQKENI. The CDR3 totals 18 residues. V shed 2 bases, J shed 5 bases, and the junction held 14 bases outside the gene matches. The DNA of the CDR3 is TGTGCCAGCTCACCATACATCGCTGTACAGGGGCTAAATGAAAAACTGTTTTTT. This sequence encodes CASSPYIAVQGLNEKLFF.

This sequence joins TRBV28 and TRBJ2-5; D is perhaps TRBD1 or TRBD2 (5 bases each). Germline CDR1 and CDR2: MDHEN and SYDVKM. CDR3 length: 16 amino acids. Trimming pared 4 bases from V and 3 bases from J, leaving 18 bases between. The CDR3: CASSSIAGTEKETQYF. The CDR3 nucleotides read TGTGCCAGCAGTTCGATAGCCGGGACGGAAAAAGAGACCCAGTACTTC.

The J gene is TRBJ2-7, the V gene TRBV5-6; TRBD2 matches at 14 bases. CDR1 and CDR2 from the germline V gene are SGHDT and YYEEEE. J was trimmed by 4 bases and V by 6 bases; bases with no gene match: 12. The CDR3 is made up of 17 amino acids. The CDR3 DNA follows: TGTGCCAGCAACATGGCTGGGACTAGCGGGAGTCGGTACGAGCAGTACTTC. Translation: CASNMAGTSGSRYEQYF.